This T cell receptor (beta chain) was obtained from a study of Graves' ophthalmopathy and Graves' hyperthyroidism (dated by TCRdb to between 2017 and 2018). General notes on the study: Peripheral blood samples were taken at the time of initial diagnosis, before any treatment was given. The study used signatures of the TCR beta repertoire to tell Graves' ophthalmopathy apart from Graves' hyperthyroidism and to predict which patients would progress to ophthalmopathy. The 100 discovery patients were divided at random into training and test sets in a 7:3 ratio. T-cell repertoires of thyroid tissue and blood were compared in more than five hyperthyroidism patients. In total, 135 blood samples were TCR-sequenced: 40 to 45 ophthalmopathy, roughly 77 hyperthyroidism and roughly 17 hyperthyroidism-to-ophthalmopathy patients. For independent validation, a separate cohort was made up of 18 hyperthyroidism patients plus 17 patients who later progressed from hyperthyroidism to ophthalmopathy. A discovery set of about a hundred patients (approximately 45 ophthalmopathy, about 58 stable hyperthyroidism) was enrolled to explore V-J signatures distinguishing ophthalmopathy from hyperthyroidism. Following sampling, methimazole starting at 30 mg daily was administered to hyperthyroidism patients, and high-dose intravenous methylprednisolone was administered to ophthalmopathy patients. What the research found in general, with its limitations: Sample size was not predetermined statistically, and investigators were not blinded to group allocation. In validation, the model predicted ophthalmopathy progression with about 71% sensitivity and about 73% specificity; roughly eleven predicted patients were CT-confirmed with GO in a median of 6.5 months. Most expanded thyroid clonotypes with frequency above 0.001 were also detected in blood, suggesting blood repertoires may reflect the thyroid immune response. The 13-signature model separated ophthalmopathy from stable hyperthyroidism with roughly 90% sensitivity and 81.08% specificity in cross-validation, and 80%/75% in the test set.

There are a few counts of this clonotype. The target of this receptor is not known. There are no base qualities to consult, and no much larger clone falls within one base. Stable hyperthyroidism was defined as no progression to ophthalmopathy within 18 months of follow-up. Hyperthyroidism patients were newly diagnosed, with disease duration under 2 months, and aged 18 to 65 years. Patients with other autoimmune diseases, uncontrolled infections, pregnancy or lactation were excluded from the study. Clinical symptoms, serum thyroxine, TRAb, thyroid ultrasound and orbital computed tomography were used for diagnosis. Ficoll-Paque density gradient centrifugation was used to isolate PBMCs from approximately 10 ml of fresh peripheral blood. Total RNA was extracted with Trizol reagent and quality-checked on an Agilent 2100 Bioanalyzer. The germline V gene supplies CDR1 SNHLY and CDR2 FYNNEI. Taken from cysteine to phenylalanine, the CDR3 has 14 residues. Of all the DNA, just the CDR3 is kept, 42 bases in frame from base 1. Between the V and J ends, shortened by 1 base and 3 bases respectively, the junction contains 9 bases.

For repertoire sequencing, TCR beta CDR3 regions were amplified from RNA transcripts. HTBI primers and the Qiagen OneStep RT-PCR kit were used in a first-round RT-PCR, which was followed by a second-round multiplex PCR, size selection and purification. Libraries were sequenced on an Illumina HiSeq2000 using paired-end 100 bp reads. The paper's data handling went like this. SOAPnuke was used for read processing, and reads with adapters, uncalled bases, a mean Phred below 15, or no exact constant-primer or identifier match were discarded. COPE v1.2.5 was used to merge the high-quality paired reads. Each unique nucleotide sequence was defined as a clonotype, and clonotypes were aligned to IMGT TRB V, D and J references with MiTCR v1.1. The analysis was limited to V-J combinations with a frequency above 0.0001, which together covered approximately 99% of the repertoires. For each V-J combination, a TCR clonal expansion and chaos score was defined as F50 clonal expansion divided by the chaos observed in the TCRdist matrix. Welch's t-statistics and random forest were used to reduce the features to 10 to 15 V-J combinations, which were then used as input to a naive Bayes classifier. The similarity between thyroid and blood repertoires was quantified using the Morisita-Horn index. TCRdb reprocessing: public reads trimmed at Q25 with fastp, clones called with MiXCR, in-frame beta chains kept. Each record represents a unique CDR3 protein, reported with the most common genes and DNA among its rows. The V and J calls come from TCRdb's annotation, not from the publication. Present in this sample are 600,000 to 650,000 distinct CDR3 sequences, over 20% of which were seen just once. The top ten clones comprise roughly 6.9% of the sample.

The specimen was peripheral blood. The chain links TRBV2 with TRBJ1-2; a weak D assignment points to TRBD1 (5 bases agree). This clonotype originated in a woman aged 18-29 years with stable Graves' hyperthyroidism. Some clones in this sample may be carry-over from other donors' samples. Donor details come from another sample of the same person, matched by shared clones. The CDR3 protein: CASSEGGMDYGYTF. The nucleotide sequence is given as TGTGCCAGCAGTGAAGGGGGGATGGACTATGGCTACACCTTC.